The next 29 T cell receptor beta chains were all read from a single sample in a study of blood T cell repertoires in COVID-19. Generated by immunoSEQ multiplex PCR, the TCRdb table keeps only in-frame clones and is missing some. Of about 100,000 clones listed, about 90% were seen once; the top ten hold roughly 7.4%. Sequenced sample: peripheral blood. The receptors come from a man under 40 in a cohort sampled during active COVID-19.

The V gene is TRBV5-6, the J gene TRBJ1-6, with TRBD1 identical over 7 bases. The CDR3 loop spans 15 amino acids. The germline gives CDR1 SGHDT, CDR2 YYEEEE. The junction had 7 bases not matched to a gene; V was cut back by 4 bases and J by 6 bases. The CDR3: CASSIDRVGNSPLHF. DNA of the CDR3: TGTGCCAGCAGCATCGACAGGGTCGGTAATTCACCCCTCCACTTT.

The count of this clone is one. The chain combines TRBV4-3 with TRBJ2-2; TRBD1 matches at 10 bases. V lost 4 bases and J lost 2; bases outside the gene matches: 7. Germline assignment: CDR1 LGHNA and CDR2 YSLEER. The CDR3 is made up of 17 amino acids. The CDR3 sequence is CASSRARDRGNTGELFF. The CDR3 coding sequence is TGCGCCAGCAGCCGCGCGAGGGACAGGGGAAACACCGGGGAGCTGTTTTTT.

The J gene is TRBJ2-3, the V gene TRBV5-4, with 10 bases fitting TRBD2. This CDR3 region has 17 residues. CDR1 and CDR2 (germline): SGHNT, YYREEE (reference sequence). V was clipped by 4 bases and J by 1 base; unmatched bases: 9. The CDR3 bases are TGTGCCAGCAGCCTGATAGTAGCGGGGGGAGGCACAGATACGCAGTATTTT. This sequence encodes CASSLIVAGGGTDTQYF.

The gene calls are TRBV18 and TRBJ1-1, with D possibly matching TRBD1 (5 bases). Trimming took off 3 bases at V and 4 bases at J, with 12 bases between the two ends. Germline CDR1 reads KGHSH; CDR2 reads LQKENI. This CDR3 is built from 14 residues. The CDR3 protein is CASSPDAGGTEAFF. The CDR3 DNA reads as TGTGCCAGCTCACCGGATGCCGGGGGCACTGAAGCTTTCTTT. The whole variable domain, filled in from reference TRBV18 and TRBJ1-1, reads NAGVMQNPRHLVRRRGQEARLRCSPMKGHSHVYWYRQLPEEGLKFMVYLQKENIIDESGMPKERFSAEFPKEGPSILRIQQVVRGDSAAYFCASSPDAGGTEAFFGQGTRLTVV.

V is TRBV5-1 and J is TRBJ2-5; 11 bases are a match to TRBD2. Trimming took 2 bases from V and 4 from J; bases not matched to a gene: 13. This CDR3 has 18 amino acids. Germline V gene data show CDR1 as SGHRS and CDR2 as YFSETQ. The CDR3 protein is CASSFTKRLAGIGETQYF. DNA of the CDR3: TGCGCCAGCAGCTTTACTAAGCGACTAGCGGGGATCGGAGAGACCCAGTACTTC.

This chain connects TRBV5-1 to TRBJ2-2, with TRBD1 as a possible D gene (6 bases). This CDR3 has 16 residues. Germline V gene data show CDR1 as SGHRS and CDR2 as YFSETQ. V lost 2 bases, J lost 2 bases, and 13 bases lay in between. This CDR3 is CASSFLGTINTGELFF. Here the CDR3 DNA reads TGCGCCAGCAGCTTTTTAGGGACAATAAACACCGGGGAGCTGTTTTTT.

The chain uses TRBV7-8 and TRBJ2-3, with 9 bases that match TRBD1. Germline CDR1 SGHVS, CDR2 FQNEAQ. The CDR3 sequence is 17 residues long. V dropped 3 bases and J dropped 2; count of bases not matched to a gene: 9. The CDR3 here is CASSFGGTGKYTDTQYF. The CDR3 region has the DNA TGTGCCAGCAGCTTTGGAGGGACAGGGAAATACACAGATACGCAGTATTTT.

This chain uses TRBV3-1 (or the pseudogene TRBV3-2) with TRBJ2-3; tentatively, D is TRBD2 (5 bases). This CDR3 spans 14 amino acids. V was trimmed by 5 bases and J by 7 bases, leaving 16 bases between them. Germline CDR1 and CDR2: LGHDT and YNNKEL (reference sequence). The CDR3 is CASSSHNTRNTQYF. The CDR3, as DNA: TGTGCCAGCAGCTCACACAACACTAGGAATACGCAGTATTTT.

This rearrangement joins TRBV5-4 to TRBJ2-7; 10 positions match TRBD1. The CDR3 length is 15 residues. The J segment lost 3 bases and the V segment lost 4 bases, leaving 7 bases of the junction unmatched. Germline assignment: CDR1 SGHNT and CDR2 YYREEE (reference sequence). The CDR3 nucleotides read TGTGCCAGCAGCCAAATCGACAGGGGGCACTACGAGCAGTACTTC. It translates to CASSQIDRGHYEQYF.

The V gene is TRBV2, the J gene TRBJ2-2, with TRBD2 matching 9 bases. CDR1 is SNHLY, CDR2 FYNNEI, per germline. Trimming removed 1 base from V and 4 bases from J; junction bases left unmatched: 4. This CDR3 has 16 residues. Written as DNA, the CDR3 is TGTGCCAGCAGTGAAGGGATAGCGGGGGTCACCGGGGAGCTGTTTTTT. It specifies CASSEGIAGVTGELFF.

The rearrangement joins TRBV6-5 to TRBJ1-6, with TRBD1 matching over 10 bases. V lost 6 bases to trimming and J lost 10 bases; unmatched junction nucleotides: 6. The CDR3 is 14 amino acids. Per the germline V gene, CDR1 is MNHEY and CDR2 is SVGAGI. The CDR3 here is CASSRLTGGSPLHF. In DNA form, the CDR3 reads TGTGCCAGCAGCCGTTTGACAGGGGGCTCACCCCTCCACTTT.

The chain combines TRBV5-8 with TRBJ2-7; the match to TRBD1 covers 9 bases. Germline CDR1 reads SGHTS; CDR2 reads YDEGEE. The ends lost 4 bases at V and 3 bases at J; junction bases unmatched: 11. This CDR3 region has 16 residues. The DNA of the CDR3 is TGTGCCAGCAGCCACCAGACAGGGGGTGAAAGCTACGAGCAGTACTTC. Translated, it gives CASSHQTGGESYEQYF.

This clone was recorded once. The chain combines TRBV5-5 with TRBJ2-6; D possibly corresponds to TRBD1 (6 bases). The germline V gene encodes CDR1 SGHKS and CDR2 YYEKEE (reference sequence). CDR3 length equals 18 residues. The V gene lost 3 bases and the J gene lost 4 bases, with 20 bases spanning the gap. The CDR3 is CASSSGTGFLSGANVLTF. The CDR3 DNA reads as TGTGCCAGCAGCTCCGGCACAGGGTTCCTTTCCGGGGCCAACGTCCTGACTTTC.

The CDR3 nucleotides are TGTGCCAGCAGCGTGTTTTCGGGGGATGAGCAGTTCTTC. This gives the protein CASSVFSGDEQFF. The chain employs TRBV5-6 and TRBJ2-1; tentatively, D is TRBD2 (6 bases). The CDR3 has 13 amino acids. V lost 4 bases and J lost 8, with 13 bases in between. Germline CDR1 and CDR2: SGHDT and YYEEEE.

The chain carries TRBV4-3 and TRBJ1-6, with TRBD1 as a possible D gene (5 bases). Trimming cost V 4 bases and J 3 bases, with 10 bases left between them. The CDR3 totals 15 residues. Germline loops: CDR1 LGHNA, CDR2 YSLEER. In DNA form, the CDR3 reads TGCGCCAGCAGCCCAGGGTGGAACTATAATTCACCCCTCCACTTT. It specifies CASSPGWNYNSPLHF.

This chain connects TRBV27 to TRBJ1-5; 8 bases line up with TRBD1. The V and J ends lost 5 bases and 2 bases, in that order; junction bases with no gene match: 8. This CDR3 region has 16 residues. The V gene's germline CDR1 is MNHEY and CDR2 SMNVEV (reference sequence). Here the CDR3 reads CASSPTDRGGNQPQHF. CDR3 bases: TGTGCCAGCAGTCCCACCGACAGGGGTGGCAATCAGCCCCAGCATTTT.

This chain joins TRBV7-9 and TRBJ2-5; tentatively, D is TRBD2 (6 bases). The CDR3 spans 13 residues. V gave up 5 bases and J gave up 5 bases, with 12 bases separating them. From germline, CDR1 is SEHNR and CDR2 FQNEAQ (reference sequence). CDR3 nucleotides: TGTGCCAGCAGCCCTGGAGGGGTGGAGACCCAGTACTTC. This encodes CASSPGGVETQYF.

The chain carries TRBV6-2 or TRBV6-3 and TRBJ1-2; 7 positions match TRBD1. The CDR3 consists of 14 residues. Germline V gene data show CDR1 as MNHEY and CDR2 as SVGEGT. V lost 2 bases and J lost 2; bases outside the gene matches: 2. The CDR3 DNA reads as TGTGCCAGCAGTTACGTGGACAGGAACTATGGCTACACCTTC. This translates into CASSYVDRNYGYTF.

The V gene is TRBV6-2 or TRBV6-3, the J gene TRBJ1-5; tentatively, D is TRBD1 (5 bases). CDR1 MNHEY and CDR2 SVGEGT come from the germline V gene. The CDR3 extends over 15 amino acids. Trimming took off 2 bases at V and 4 bases at J, with 12 bases between the two ends. CDR3 nucleotides: TGTGCCAGCAGTTACGCCAGGGCCCTGAATCAGCCCCAGCATTTT. This codes for CASSYARALNQPQHF.

This clone was found a few times. The chain combines TRBV27 with TRBJ2-7, with D possibly being TRBD1 (6 bases). Germline V gives CDR1 MNHEY, CDR2 SMNVEV (reference sequence). The CDR3 length is 14 residues. Trimming took 5 bases from V and 7 from J, leaving 18 bases between them. CDR3 DNA: TGTGCCAGCAGTCGAGACAGGACCCCGGGAGAGCAGTACTTC. Protein product: CASSRDRTPGEQYF.

V gene TRBV2 combines with J gene TRBJ2-1; D gene uncertain. Trimming cost V 6 bases and J 6 bases, with 9 bases left between them. CDR3 size: 12 residues. Germline V gene data show CDR1 as SNHLY and CDR2 as FYNNEI. The DNA of the CDR3 is TGTGCCAGCAGGGCCTCCCTCAATGAGCAGTTCTTC. It yields the protein CASRASLNEQFF.

This chain links TRBV5-1 with TRBJ2-2; TRBD1 might be the D (6 bases). CDR3 size: 15 residues. V lost 4 bases, J lost 8 bases, and 18 bases lay in between. Germline V gene data show CDR1 as SGHRS and CDR2 as YFSETQ. As DNA, the CDR3 is TGCGCCAGCAGCCCGGACAGACTACACTGGGGGGAGCTGTTTTTT. It yields the protein CASSPDRLHWGELFF. The whole variable domain, remainder taken from reference TRBV5-1 and TRBJ2-2, is KAGVTQTPRYLIKTRGQQVTLSCSPISGHRSVSWYQQTPGQGLQFLFEYFSETQRNKGNFPGRFSGRQFSNSRSEMNVSTLELGDSALYLCASSPDRLHWGELFFGEGSRLTVL.

This clone was counted once. The chain couples TRBV28 to TRBJ1-6; TRBD1 might be the D (5 bases). This CDR3 region has 16 residues. Trimming stripped 2 bases from V and 4 bases from J, with 12 bases between. Germline V lookup: CDR1 MDHEN, CDR2 SYDVKM. The CDR3 protein is CASSLGQGGYNSPLHF. The DNA for the CDR3 is TGTGCCAGCAGTTTAGGGCAGGGAGGGTATAATTCACCCCTCCACTTT.

The rearrangement links TRBV19 to TRBJ2-1; TRBD1 matches at 7 bases. V was clipped by 10 bases and J by 10 bases; unmatched bases: 13. The germline gives CDR1 LNHDA, CDR2 SQIVND (reference sequence). This CDR3 comprises 13 residues. DNA for the CDR3: TGTGCCACCGAGAAGGGGGCCCTAGGAGAGCAGTTCTTC. Translation: CATEKGALGEQFF.

This rearrangement joins TRBV6-5 to TRBJ1-5, with D uncertain. Germline values: CDR1 MNHEY, CDR2 SVGAGI. The CDR3 is 13 residues long. V shed 5 bases and J shed 6 bases, with 11 bases lying between them. The CDR3 sequence: CASSLSFGQPQHF. CDR3 nucleotide sequence: TGTGCCAGCAGTCTCTCCTTCGGTCAGCCCCAGCATTTT.

This chain uses TRBV5-1 with TRBJ2-5; D is undetermined. Germline lookup yields CDR1 SGHRS and CDR2 YFSETQ. This CDR3 has 14 residues. V was cut by 0 bases and J by 1 base, with 7 bases left in between. Here the CDR3 reads CASSLDAFQETQYF. CDR3 sequence (DNA): TGCGCCAGCAGCTTGGATGCGTTCCAAGAGACCCAGTACTTC.

The CDR3 here is CASSPFAASDRGLAETQYF. The CDR3 DNA reads as TGTGCCAGCTCACCATTCGCGGCTAGCGACAGGGGGCTGGCAGAGACCCAGTACTTC. This sequence joins TRBV18 and TRBJ2-5; 10 bases match TRBD1. The CDR3 has 19 amino acids. V dropped 2 bases and J dropped 4; count of bases not matched to a gene: 16. Germline CDR1 and CDR2: KGHSH and LQKENI. Filled out from reference TRBV18 and TRBJ2-5, the complete variable domain reads NAGVMQNPRHLVRRRGQEARLRCSPMKGHSHVYWYRQLPEEGLKFMVYLQKENIIDESGMPKERFSAEFPKEGPSILRIQQVVRGDSAAYFCASSPFAASDRGLAETQYFGPGTRLLVL.

This sequence joins TRBV18 and TRBJ1-4; possible D gene TRBD1, 5 bases. CDR1 KGHSH and CDR2 LQKENI come from the germline V gene. The CDR3 runs 14 residues. The V and J ends lost 5 bases and 1 base respectively, with 8 bases between them. CDR3 nucleotides: TGTGCCAGCTCAAATCAGGGAACTAATGAAAAACTGTTTTTT. Translated, it gives CASSNQGTNEKLFF.

The chain is built from TRBV7-8 and TRBJ2-7; a weak D match, TRBD1 (6 bases). This CDR3 is 15 amino acids long. Trimming took 5 bases from V and 0 from J, leaving 14 bases between them. Germline CDR1 reads SGHVS; CDR2 reads FQNEAQ. The CDR3 loop reads CASSLLGGSSYEQYF. CDR3 bases: TGTGCCAGCAGCCTTCTAGGGGGAAGCTCCTACGAGCAGTACTTC.